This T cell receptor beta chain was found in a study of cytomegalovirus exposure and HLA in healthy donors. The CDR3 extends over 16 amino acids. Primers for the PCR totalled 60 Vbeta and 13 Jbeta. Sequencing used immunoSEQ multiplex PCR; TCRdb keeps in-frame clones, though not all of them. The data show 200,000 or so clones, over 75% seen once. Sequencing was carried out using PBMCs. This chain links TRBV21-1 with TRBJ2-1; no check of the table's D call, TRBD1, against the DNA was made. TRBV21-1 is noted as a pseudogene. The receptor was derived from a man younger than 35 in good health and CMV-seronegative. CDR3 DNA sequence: TGTGCCAGCAGCAAACGACAGGGGAGCTCCTACAATGAGCAGTTCTTC. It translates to CASSKRQGSSYNEQFF.